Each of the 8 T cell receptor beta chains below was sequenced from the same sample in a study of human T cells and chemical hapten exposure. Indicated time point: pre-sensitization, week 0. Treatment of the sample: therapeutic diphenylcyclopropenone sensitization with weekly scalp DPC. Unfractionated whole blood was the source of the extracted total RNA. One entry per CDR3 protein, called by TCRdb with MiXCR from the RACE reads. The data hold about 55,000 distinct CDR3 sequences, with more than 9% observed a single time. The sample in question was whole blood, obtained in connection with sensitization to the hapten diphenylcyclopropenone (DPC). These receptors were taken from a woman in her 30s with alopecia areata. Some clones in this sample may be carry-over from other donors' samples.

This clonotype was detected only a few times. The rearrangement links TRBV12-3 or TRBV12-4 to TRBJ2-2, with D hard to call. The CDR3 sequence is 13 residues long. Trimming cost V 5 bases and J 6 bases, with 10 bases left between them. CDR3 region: CASSQQWAGELFF. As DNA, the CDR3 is TGTGCCAGCAGTCAGCAGTGGGCCGGGGAGCTGTTTTTT.

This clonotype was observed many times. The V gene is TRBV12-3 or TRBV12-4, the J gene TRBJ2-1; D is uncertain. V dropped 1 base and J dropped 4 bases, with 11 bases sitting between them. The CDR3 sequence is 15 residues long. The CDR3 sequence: CASSLDLGHYNEQFF. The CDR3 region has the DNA TGTGCCAGCAGTTTAGACTTAGGGCATTACAATGAGCAGTTCTTC.

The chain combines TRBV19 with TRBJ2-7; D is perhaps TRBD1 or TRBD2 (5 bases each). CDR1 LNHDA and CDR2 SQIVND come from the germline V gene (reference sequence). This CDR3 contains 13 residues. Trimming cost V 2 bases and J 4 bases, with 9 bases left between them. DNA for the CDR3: TGTGCCAGTAGTATACGGGGACGTTACGAGCAGTACTTC. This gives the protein CASSIRGRYEQYF. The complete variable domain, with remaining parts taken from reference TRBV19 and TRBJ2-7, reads DGGITQSPKYLFRKEGQNVTLSCEQNLNHDAMYWYRQDPGQGLRLIYYSQIVNDFQKGDIAEGYSVSREKKESFPLTVTSAQKNPTAFYLCASSIRGRYEQYFGPGTRLTVT.

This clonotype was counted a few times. As DNA, the CDR3 is TGTGCCAGCAGCTCCCACAGGGCGCCCCTCCACTTT. It specifies CASSSHRAPLHF. The chain combines TRBV13 with TRBJ1-6; possible D gene TRBD1, 6 bases. The germline V gene encodes CDR1 PRHDT and CDR2 FYEKMQ (reference sequence). The V end lost 4 bases, the J end lost 13 bases, and 11 bases lay between the germline ends. There are 12 residues in the CDR3. Drawing the rest from reference TRBV13 and TRBJ1-6, the complete variable domain is AAGVIQSPRHLIKEKRETATLKCYPIPRHDTVYWYQQGPGQDPQFLISFYEKMQSDKGSIPDRFSAQQFSDYHSELNMSSLELGDSALYFCASSSHRAPLHFGNGTRLTVT.

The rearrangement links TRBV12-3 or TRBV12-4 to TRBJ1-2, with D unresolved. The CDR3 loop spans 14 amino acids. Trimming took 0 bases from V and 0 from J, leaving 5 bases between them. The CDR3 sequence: CASSLARANYGYTF. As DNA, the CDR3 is TGTGCCAGCAGTTTAGCTCGTGCTAACTATGGCTACACCTTC.

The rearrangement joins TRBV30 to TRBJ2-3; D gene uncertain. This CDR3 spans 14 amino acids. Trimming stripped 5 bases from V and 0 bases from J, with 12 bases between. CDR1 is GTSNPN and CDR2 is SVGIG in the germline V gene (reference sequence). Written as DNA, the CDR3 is TGTGCCTGGGGTCTGGGGTACAGCACAGATACGCAGTATTTT. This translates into CAWGLGYSTDTQYF.

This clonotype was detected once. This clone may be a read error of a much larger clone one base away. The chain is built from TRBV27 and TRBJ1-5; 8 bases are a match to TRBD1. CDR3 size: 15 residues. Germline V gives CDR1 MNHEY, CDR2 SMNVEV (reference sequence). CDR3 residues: CASSRTQGANRPQHF. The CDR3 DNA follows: TGTGCCAGCAGCCGAACCCAGGGGGCGAATCGGCCCCAGCATTTT.

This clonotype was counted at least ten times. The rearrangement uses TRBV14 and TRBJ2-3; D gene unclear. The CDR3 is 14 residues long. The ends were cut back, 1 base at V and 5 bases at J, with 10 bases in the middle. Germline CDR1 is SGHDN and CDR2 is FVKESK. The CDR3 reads CASSQGIARDTQYF. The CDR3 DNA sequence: TGTGCCAGCAGCCAAGGAATAGCAAGAGATACGCAGTATTTT.